The clone carrying this TCR beta chain has only a few counts. What it binds is not known. The data were taken from a study of shared clonotypes between healthy human individuals. Across the whole study: Each donor's CD8 memory used one plate, CD8 naive two, each CD4 subset three. General study points: Clonotypes not shared had lower generation probabilities than those common to all four donors.

Caucasian adults living in Nashville, Tennessee, provided all samples. This CDR3 is built from 12 residues. V lost 4 bases and J lost 6, with 9 bases in between. Germline CDR1 is LNHNV and CDR2 is YYDKDF (reference sequence). Here immunoSEQ multiplex PCR was the method, and the copy in TCRdb shows in-frame clones only, minus some. The table lists roughly 2.2 million clones, less than 95% of them singletons. Sequencing was carried out using naive CD4+ T cells from PBMCs. Subset defined: CD45RA+ positively selected. The receptor's source is a man between 18 and 29 years old in good health. Some clones in this sample may be carry-over from other donors' samples. This chain joins TRBV15 and TRBJ1-1; D is unresolved. In DNA form, the CDR3 reads TGTGCCACCAGCACCCGGTGGGCTGAAGCTTTCTTT. It is translated as CATSTRWAEAFF. Filled out from reference TRBV15 and TRBJ1-1, the complete variable domain reads DAMVIQNPRYQVTQFGKPVTLSCSQTLNHNVMYWYQQKSSQAPKLLFHYYDKDFNNEADTPDNFQSRRPNTSFCFLDIRSPGLGDTAMYLCATSTRWAEAFFGQGTRLTVV.